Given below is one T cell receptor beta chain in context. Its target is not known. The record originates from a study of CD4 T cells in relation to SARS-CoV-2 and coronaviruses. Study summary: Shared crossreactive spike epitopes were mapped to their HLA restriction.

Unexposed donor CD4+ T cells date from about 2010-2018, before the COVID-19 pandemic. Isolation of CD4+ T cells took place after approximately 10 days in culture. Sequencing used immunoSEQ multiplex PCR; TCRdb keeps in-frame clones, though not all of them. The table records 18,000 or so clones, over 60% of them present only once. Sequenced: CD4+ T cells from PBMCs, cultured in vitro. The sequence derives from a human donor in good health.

The CDR3 sequence: CASSRDRGHYEQYF. For the CDR3, the DNA is TGTGCCAGTAGTCGGGACAGGGGGCACTACGAGCAGTACTTC. This sequence joins TRBV19 and TRBJ2-7; TRBD1 agrees at 12 bases. Trimming at V came to 5 bases and at J to 3 bases, leaving 2 bases not matched to a gene. Germline V gene lookup returns CDR1 LNHDA and CDR2 SQIVND (reference sequence). There are 14 residues in the CDR3.